This T cell receptor beta chain was sequenced during a study of CD8+ T cells in alopecia areata (dated by TCRdb to 2017 to 2018). Context from the whole study: In both human patients and the C3H/HeJ mouse model, the study applied high-throughput TCRbeta sequencing to look at T cell clonal expansion in alopecia areata. immunoSEQ multiplex PCR using 35 Vbeta forward primers and 13 Jbeta reverse primers was used to amplify TCRbeta CDR3 regions. On the human side, TCRbeta sequencing was run on scalp tissue and on sorted CD4+ and CD8+ peripheral blood T cells from healthy controls and from alopecia areata patients with either patchy or totalis/universalis disease. RNA came from the PAXgene miRNA kit for fixed scalp, the miRNeasy kit for PBMCs, and the RNeasy kit for mouse skin. Scalp clonality was compared among normal scalp (n=4), patchy alopecia areata scalp (n=8), and alopecia totalis/universalis scalp (n=8).

Clipping removes 6 bases from V and 5 bases from J, with 7 as the unmatched junction base count. Reading from cysteine to phenylalanine, the CDR3 counts 13 amino acids. Kept here is only the CDR3 DNA, which spans 39 bases and is read in frame from base 1. CDR1 and CDR2 are drawn from the germline V gene: SQVTM, ANQGSEA. The library was made by the immunoSEQ multiplex PCR assay. To provide template for TCR sequencing, every sample had RNA extracted and reverse transcribed into cDNA. SuperScript III was used for first-strand cDNA synthesis, primed with a 2:1 mix of oligo-dT and random hexamers. Amplification bias was assessed with a synthetic immune receptor repertoire, and residual bias was removed computationally. As for how the authors treated the data: Raw reads were preprocessed to remove errors, and CDR3 was defined by IMGT conventions from the conserved cysteine to phenylalanine. To get clonality, Shannon entropy was normalized by log2 of the number of productive unique TCRs and the result was subtracted from 1. CD4 or CD8 identity of scalp clones was inferred by cross-referencing scalp TCRbeta sequences with sorted blood CD4 and CD8 repertoires. What TCRdb holds here is the immuneACCESS table cut down to in-frame rearrangements. Part of the clones is not present; checked against another copy, under half of the missing clones reflect an unresolved V gene, and the others are unexplained. The V and J calls and clone size were taken over from that table, and D and trimming were inferred from the DNA. The sample table contains roughly 200,000 clones; only one count was recorded for roughly 50% of them. Of the sample, roughly 5.3% is held by the ten largest clones.

PBMCs were separated by density centrifugation and stained for CD3, CD4 and CD8, after which CD4+ and CD8+ T cells were sorted on a FACSAria. Scalp biopsies and blood samples were provided by unaffected controls. Here is what the overall study found, with its caveats: Scalp TCR repertoire analysis is complicated because resident alphabeta T cells in normal human skin are also sequenced, whereas mouse skin is dominated by gammadelta T cells. Shared TCR sequences between patients were less evident than in mice, which may be partly attributable to HLA diversity in the patient population. Lesional scalp, especially in alopecia totalis/universalis, showed higher clonality and more expanded CD8+ clones than normal scalp, suggesting antigenic drive.

This clone occurred a few times. Its antigen is not yet known. No base quality values were provided; no much bigger clone lies one nucleotide off. The source is a human donor in good health. Sequences were obtained from CD8+ T cells sorted from blood. The chain is made from TRBV29-1 and TRBJ2-1; TRBD1 matches 7 bases in the middle. The CDR3 loop reads CSVKTGPDNEQFF. The nucleotides are TGCAGCGTCAAGACAGGGCCGGACAATGAGCAGTTCTTC.